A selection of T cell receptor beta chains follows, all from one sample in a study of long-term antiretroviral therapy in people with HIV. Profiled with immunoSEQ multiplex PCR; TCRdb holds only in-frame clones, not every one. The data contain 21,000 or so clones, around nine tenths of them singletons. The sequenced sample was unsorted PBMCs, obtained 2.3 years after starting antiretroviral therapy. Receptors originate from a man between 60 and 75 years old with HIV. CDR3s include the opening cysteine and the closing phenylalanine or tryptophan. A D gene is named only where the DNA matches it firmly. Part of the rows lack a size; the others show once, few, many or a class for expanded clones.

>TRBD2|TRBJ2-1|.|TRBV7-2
CASSLRRGLAGNEQFF
TGTGCCAGCAGCCTCAGGCGGGGACTAGCGGGGAATGAGCAGTTCTTC
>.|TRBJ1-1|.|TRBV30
CAWSASGAEGDFF
TGTGCCTGGAGTGCTTCAGGGGCCGAAGGGGATTTCTTT
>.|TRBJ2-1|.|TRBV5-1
CASSRAQGTNEQFF
TGCGCCAGCAGCCGGGCACAGGGCACCAATGAGCAGTTCTTC
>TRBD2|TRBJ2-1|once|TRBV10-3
CAISATGTSGDLNRFF
TGTGCCATCAGCGCTACCGGGACTAGCGGGGATCTGAATCGGTTCTTC
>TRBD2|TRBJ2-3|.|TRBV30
CAWSGGLAVTDTQYF
TGTGCCTGGAGTGGAGGACTAGCGGTCACAGATACGCAGTATTTT
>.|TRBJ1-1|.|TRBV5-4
CASSLGARENTEAFF
TGTGCCAGCAGCTTGGGGGCCCGGGAGAACACTGAAGCTTTCTTT
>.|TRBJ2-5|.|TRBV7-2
CASSPGREGQTQYF
TGTGCCAGCAGCCCGGGACGAGAGGGACAGACCCAGTACTTC
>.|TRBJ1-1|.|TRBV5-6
CASSSLGVAEAFF
TGTGCCAGCAGCTCCTTAGGGGTGGCTGAAGCTTTCTTT
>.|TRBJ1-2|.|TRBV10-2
CASSESSGQVNTF
TGCGCCAGCAGTGAGTCATCGGGGCAAGTCAACACCTTC
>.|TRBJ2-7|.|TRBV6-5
CASSRRRSYEQYF
TGTGCCAGCAGTAGACGACGGAGCTACGAGCAGTACTTC
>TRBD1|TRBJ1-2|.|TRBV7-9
CASAGQGSVFNYGYTF
TGTGCCAGCGCGGGACAGGGATCGGTCTTTAACTATGGCTACACCTTC
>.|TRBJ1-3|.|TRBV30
CAWSVVSGLAQNMGNTIYF
TGTGCCTGGAGTGTAGTATCTGGACTCGCTCAAAACATGGGAAACACCATATATTTT
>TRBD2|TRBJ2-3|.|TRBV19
CASTQGLRTDTQYF
TGTGCCAGTACTCAGGGACTACGCACAGATACGCAGTATTTT
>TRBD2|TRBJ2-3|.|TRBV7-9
CASSPWTSGGAGTDTQYF
TGTGCCAGCAGCCCCTGGACTAGCGGGGGCGCCGGCACAGATACGCAGTATTTT
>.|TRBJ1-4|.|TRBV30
CAWSKSRLNEKLFF
TGTGCCTGGAGTAAATCCAGGCTTAATGAAAAACTGTTTTTT
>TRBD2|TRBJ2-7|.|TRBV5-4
CASSLKRGDSYEQYF
TGTGCCAGCAGCTTGAAGCGGGGGGACTCCTACGAGCAGTACTTC
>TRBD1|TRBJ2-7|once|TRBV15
CATSREHSGGTSYEQYF
TGTGCCACCAGCAGAGAACACTCAGGGGGAACGTCCTACGAGCAGTACTTC
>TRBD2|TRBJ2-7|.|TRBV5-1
CASSFGLAGITTYEQYF
TGCGCCAGCAGCTTCGGACTAGCGGGGATTACTACCTACGAGCAGTACTTC
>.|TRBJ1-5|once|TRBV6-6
CASSYSHSNQPQHF
TGTGCCAGCAGTTACTCTCATAGCAATCAGCCCCAGCATTTT
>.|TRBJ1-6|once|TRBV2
CASSELQDYNSPLHF
TGTGCCAGCAGTGAATTGCAGGACTATAATTCACCCCTCCACTTT
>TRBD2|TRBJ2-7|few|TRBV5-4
CASGAGGPTAEQYF
TGTGCCAGCGGAGCGGGAGGGCCAACCGCCGAGCAGTACTTC
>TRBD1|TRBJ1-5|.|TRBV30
CAWRGTVNQPQHF
TGTGCCTGGAGGGGGACAGTTAATCAGCCCCAGCATTTT
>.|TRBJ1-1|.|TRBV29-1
CSVVWDSIQYAEAFF
TGCAGCGTTGTATGGGATTCTATTCAATACGCTGAAGCTTTCTTT
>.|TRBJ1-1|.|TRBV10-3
CAISDPVMNTEAFF
TGTGCCATCAGTGACCCTGTAATGAACACTGAAGCTTTCTTT
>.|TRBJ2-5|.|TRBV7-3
CASSFLGPGETQYF
TGTGCCAGCAGCTTTCTGGGTCCGGGAGAGACCCAGTACTTC
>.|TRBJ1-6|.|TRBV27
CASSSLGGGYYNSPLHF
TGTGCCAGCAGTTCCTTGGGGGGCGGATACTATAATTCACCCCTCCACTTT
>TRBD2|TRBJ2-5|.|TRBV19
CASSSTGTSGRRETQYF
TGTGCCAGTAGTAGTACCGGGACTAGCGGGAGGAGAGAGACCCAGTACTTC
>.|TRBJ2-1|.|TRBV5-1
CASSAANEQFF
TGCGCCAGCAGTGCGGCCAATGAGCAGTTCTTC
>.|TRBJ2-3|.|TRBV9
CASSVEGISTDTQYF
TGTGCCAGCAGCGTAGAAGGGATAAGCACAGATACGCAGTATTTT
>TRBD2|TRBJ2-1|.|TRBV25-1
CASSEILAGPSSYNEQFF
TGTGCCAGCAGCGAGATACTAGCGGGGCCAAGCTCCTACAATGAGCAGTTCTTC
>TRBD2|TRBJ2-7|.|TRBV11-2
CASSSSLAGGYEQYF
TGTGCCAGCAGCTCGTCGCTAGCGGGGGGCTACGAGCAGTACTTC
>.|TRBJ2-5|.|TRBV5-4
CASSFPQTQETQYF
TGTGCCAGCAGCTTCCCACAGACACAAGAGACCCAGTACTTC
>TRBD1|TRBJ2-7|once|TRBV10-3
CAISEPGQGASYEQYF
TGTGCCATCAGTGAGCCGGGACAGGGGGCCTCCTACGAGCAGTACTTC